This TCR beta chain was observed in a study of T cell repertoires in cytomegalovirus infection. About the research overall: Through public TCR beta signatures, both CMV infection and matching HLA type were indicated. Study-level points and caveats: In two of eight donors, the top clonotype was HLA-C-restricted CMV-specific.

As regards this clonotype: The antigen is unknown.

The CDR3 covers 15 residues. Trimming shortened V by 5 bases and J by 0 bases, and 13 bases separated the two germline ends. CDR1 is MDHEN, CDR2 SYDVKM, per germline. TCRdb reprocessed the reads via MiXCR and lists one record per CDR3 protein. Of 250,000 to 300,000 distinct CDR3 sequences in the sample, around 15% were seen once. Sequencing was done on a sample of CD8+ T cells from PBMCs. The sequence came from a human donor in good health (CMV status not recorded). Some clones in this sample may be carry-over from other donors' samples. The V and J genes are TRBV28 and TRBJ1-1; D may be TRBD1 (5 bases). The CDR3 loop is CASSGPRGMNTEAFF. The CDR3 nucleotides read TGTGCCAGCAGTGGACCACGGGGCATGAACACTGAAGCTTTCTTT.